Below, one TCR beta chain is given with its context. As yet, its antigen is unknown. The CDR3 loop spans 15 amino acids. Trimming took 2 bases from V and 4 from J, leaving 13 bases between them. Germline V CDR1 and CDR2: SEHNR, FQNEAQ (reference sequence). Expressed TCRB transcripts were sequenced after all isolated RNA was converted to cDNA. Several million reads on average were seen across naive, central memory and regulatory T cell samples. Some clones are missing from TCRdb's copy, which holds only in-frame ones; the method was immunoSEQ multiplex PCR. The sample has 93,000 or so clones, approximately 30% seen once. Via CD45RO/CCR7/CD25/CD127/CD95/CD27, cells of the CD4+ naive, central memory, regulatory and stem cell-like memory subsets were sorted. The data originate from a study of beta chain features in type 1 diabetes. Study-wide results and caveats: PCR might preferentially amplify shorter templates, equally in patients and controls. Significant though moderate, a shortening of TCRB CDR3s appeared in all four CD4+ subsets of Type 1 diabetes patients.

The chain joins TRBV7-9 to TRBJ2-3, with D possibly being TRBD2 (6 bases). The clonotype was recovered from a woman aged 18 to 35 with type 1 diabetes. Material for sequencing was central memory CD4+ T cells from blood. The CDR3 sequence is CASSLPEGGPDTQYF. CDR3 bases: TGTGCCAGCAGCTTACCAGAGGGAGGCCCAGATACGCAGTATTTT.